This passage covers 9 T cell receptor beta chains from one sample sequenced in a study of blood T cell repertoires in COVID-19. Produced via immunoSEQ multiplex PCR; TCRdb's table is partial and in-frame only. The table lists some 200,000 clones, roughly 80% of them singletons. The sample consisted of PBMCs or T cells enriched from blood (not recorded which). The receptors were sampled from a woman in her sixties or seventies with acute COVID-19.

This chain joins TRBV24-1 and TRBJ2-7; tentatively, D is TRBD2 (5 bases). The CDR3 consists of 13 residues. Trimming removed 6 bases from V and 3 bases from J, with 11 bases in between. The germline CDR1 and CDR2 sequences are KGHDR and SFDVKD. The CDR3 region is CATSSGGRYEQYF. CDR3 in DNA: TGTGCCACCAGTTCAGGAGGTCGCTACGAGCAGTACTTC.

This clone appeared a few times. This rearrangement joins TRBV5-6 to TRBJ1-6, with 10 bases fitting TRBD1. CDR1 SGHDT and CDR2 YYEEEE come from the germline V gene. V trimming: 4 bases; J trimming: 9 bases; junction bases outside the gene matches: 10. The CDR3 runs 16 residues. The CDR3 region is CASSPAGGDRGSPLHF. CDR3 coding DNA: TGTGCCAGCAGCCCCGCCGGAGGGGACAGGGGTTCACCCCTCCACTTT.

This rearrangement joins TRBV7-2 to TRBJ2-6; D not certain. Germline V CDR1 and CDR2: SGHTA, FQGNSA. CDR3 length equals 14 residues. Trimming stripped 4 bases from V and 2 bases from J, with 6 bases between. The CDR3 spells CASSSTTGANVLTF. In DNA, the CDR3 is TGTGCCAGCAGCTCCACTACTGGGGCCAACGTCCTGACTTTC. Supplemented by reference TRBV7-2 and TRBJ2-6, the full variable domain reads GAGVSQSPSNKVTEKGKDVELRCDPISGHTALYWYRQSLGQGLEFLIYFQGNSAPDKSGLPSDRFSAERTGGSVSTLTIQRTQQEDSAVYLCASSSTTGANVLTFGAGSRLTVL.

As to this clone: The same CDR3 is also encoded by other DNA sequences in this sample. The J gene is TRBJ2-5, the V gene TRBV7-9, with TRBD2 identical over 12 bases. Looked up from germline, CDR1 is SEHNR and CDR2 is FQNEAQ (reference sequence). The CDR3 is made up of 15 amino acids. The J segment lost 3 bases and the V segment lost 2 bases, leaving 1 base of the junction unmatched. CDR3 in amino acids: CASSLRLAGEETQYF. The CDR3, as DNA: TGTGCCAGCAGCTTAAGACTAGCGGGGGAAGAGACCCAGTACTTC.

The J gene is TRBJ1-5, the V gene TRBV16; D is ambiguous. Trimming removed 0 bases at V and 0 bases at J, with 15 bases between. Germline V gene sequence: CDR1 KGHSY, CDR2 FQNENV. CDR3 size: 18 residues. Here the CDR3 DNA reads TGTGCCAGCAGCCAATCGAGTATCCAAAAATATAGCAATCAGCCCCAGCATTTT. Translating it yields CASSQSSIQKYSNQPQHF.

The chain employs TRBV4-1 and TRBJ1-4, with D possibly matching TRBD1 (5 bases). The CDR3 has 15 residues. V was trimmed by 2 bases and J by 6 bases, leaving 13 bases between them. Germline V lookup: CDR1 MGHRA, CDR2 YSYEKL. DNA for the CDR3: TGCGCCAGCAGCCAACGTCTCGGGACTTATGAAAAACTGTTTTTT. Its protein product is CASSQRLGTYEKLFF.

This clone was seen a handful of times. The CDR3 sequence: CASSQQGQGRYEQYF. CDR3 nucleotide sequence: TGCGCCAGCAGCCAACAAGGACAGGGAAGGTACGAGCAGTACTTC. V and J are TRBV4-3 and TRBJ2-7, with TRBD1 identical over 8 bases. The CDR3 spans 15 residues. Germline assignment: CDR1 LGHNA and CDR2 YSLEER. Trimming at V came to 2 bases and at J to 4 bases, leaving 7 bases not matched to a gene.

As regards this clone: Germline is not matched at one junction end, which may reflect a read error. DNA of the CDR3: TGTGTCAGCAGCCGGTTCCTGGGACTAGCGGGCCGCTCTGGGGCCAACGTCCTGACTTTC. This sequence encodes CVSSRFLGLAGRSGANVLTF. The gene calls are TRBV6-2 or TRBV6-3 and TRBJ2-6, with TRBD2 matching over 12 bases. CDR1 is MNHEY and CDR2 is SVGEGT in the germline V gene. The CDR3 has 20 amino acids.

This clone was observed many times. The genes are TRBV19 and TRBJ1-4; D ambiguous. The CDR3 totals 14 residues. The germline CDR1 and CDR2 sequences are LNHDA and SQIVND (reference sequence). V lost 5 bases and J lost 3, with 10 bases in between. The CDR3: CASSRWGANEKLFF. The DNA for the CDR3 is TGTGCCAGTAGTCGGTGGGGAGCTAATGAAAAACTGTTTTTT. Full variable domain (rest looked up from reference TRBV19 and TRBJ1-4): DGGITQSPKYLFRKEGQNVTLSCEQNLNHDAMYWYRQDPGQGLRLIYYSQIVNDFQKGDIAEGYSVSREKKESFPLTVTSAQKNPTAFYLCASSRWGANEKLFFGSGTQLSVL.